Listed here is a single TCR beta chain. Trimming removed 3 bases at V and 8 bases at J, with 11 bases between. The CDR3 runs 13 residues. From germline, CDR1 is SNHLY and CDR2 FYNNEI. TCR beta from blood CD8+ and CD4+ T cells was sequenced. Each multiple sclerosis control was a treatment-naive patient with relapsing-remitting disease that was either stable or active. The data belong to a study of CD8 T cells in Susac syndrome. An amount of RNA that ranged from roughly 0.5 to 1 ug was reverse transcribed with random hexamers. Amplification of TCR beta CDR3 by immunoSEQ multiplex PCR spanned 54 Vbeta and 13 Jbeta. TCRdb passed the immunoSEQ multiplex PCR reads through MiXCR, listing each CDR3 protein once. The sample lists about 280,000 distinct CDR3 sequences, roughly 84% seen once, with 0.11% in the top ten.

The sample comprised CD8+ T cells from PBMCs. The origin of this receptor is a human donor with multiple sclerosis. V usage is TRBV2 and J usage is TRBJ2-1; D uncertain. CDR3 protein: CASSDGQGHEQFF. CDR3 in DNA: TGTGCCAGCAGTGATGGGCAAGGCCATGAGCAGTTCTTC.